Described below is a single T cell receptor beta chain sequence and its context. The ends were cut back, 5 bases at V and 6 bases at J, with 20 bases in the middle. The CDR3 totals 15 residues. The germline gives CDR1 LNHDA, CDR2 SQIVND (reference sequence). Source study methods: Estimates of nucleated cell counts were drawn from the amplification of reference gene primers. Libraries were prepared by immunoSEQ multiplex PCR; TCRdb keeps only in-frame clonotypes and omits some of them. V, J and clone size reflect that table, while D and trimming were determined from the DNA. The sample holds around 300,000 clones, approximately 80% seen once. These data are taken from a study of blood T cell repertoires in COVID-19. Turning to the study itself: Italy, Spain and the United States were the sources of the convalescent and acute COVID-19 samples. Sources were T cells, B-cell-depleted T cells, or PBMCs; the material itself was cDNA or gDNA.

The material sequenced was peripheral blood. This chain connects TRBV19 to TRBJ2-7, with TRBD1 as a possible D gene (5 bases). This TCR was sampled from a woman aged 50 to 65 with active or convalescent COVID-19. The CDR3 loop reads CASSSRTSATSEQYF. CDR3 coding DNA: TGTGCCAGTAGTTCCCGGACATCGGCCACCAGCGAGCAGTACTTC.